This TCR beta chain was recorded in a study of T-cell reconstitution after alpha-beta-depleted transplantation in children. In its sample, this clonotype was seen a few times. Its antigen is not known. CDR1 and CDR2 from the germline V gene are LGHNA and YNFKEQ. This CDR3 comprises 15 residues. The ends were cut back, 0 bases at V and 0 bases at J, with 7 bases in the middle. Findings of the study overall: The study reportedly traced alpha-beta T cells about two months after transplant to several hundred expanded graft clones.

Researchers prepared the TCRbeta library using unique molecular identifiers, the study reports. Via MiXCR, TCRdb re-called the PCR reads, giving one row per CDR3 protein. Among 700,000 to 950,000 distinct CDR3 sequences listed, under 20% were seen once. This sequence originates from a male patient aged 10 to 17 who had a stem cell transplant for acute lymphoblastic leukemia, so the T cells may come from the graft donor. This sample comprised PBMCs, mostly from graft donor cells, obtained 360 days after TCRalphabeta/CD19-depleted stem cell transplant. This chain joins TRBV4-2 and TRBJ2-3; the D is unclear. For the CDR3, the DNA is TGTGCCAGCAGCCAAGATATGCAAAGCACAGATACGCAGTATTTT. The encoded protein is CASSQDMQSTDTQYF.